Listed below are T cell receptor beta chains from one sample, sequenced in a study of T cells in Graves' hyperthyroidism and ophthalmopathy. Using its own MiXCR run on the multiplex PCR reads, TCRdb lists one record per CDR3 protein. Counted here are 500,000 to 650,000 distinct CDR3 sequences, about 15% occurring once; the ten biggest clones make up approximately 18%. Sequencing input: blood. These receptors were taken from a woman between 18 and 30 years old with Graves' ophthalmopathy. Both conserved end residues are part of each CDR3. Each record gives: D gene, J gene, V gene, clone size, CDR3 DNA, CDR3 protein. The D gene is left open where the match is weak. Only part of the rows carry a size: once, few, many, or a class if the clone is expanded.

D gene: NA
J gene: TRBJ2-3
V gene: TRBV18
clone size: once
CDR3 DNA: TGTGCCAGCTCATCTTGGCCCGATACGCAGTATTTT
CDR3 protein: CASSSWPDTQYF

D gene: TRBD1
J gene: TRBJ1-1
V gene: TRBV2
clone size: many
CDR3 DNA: TGTGCCAGCAGTGTCTTCCGGGACAGGAACACTGAAGCTTTCTTT
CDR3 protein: CASSVFRDRNTEAFF

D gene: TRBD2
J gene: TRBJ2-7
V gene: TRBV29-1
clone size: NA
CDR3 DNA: TGCAGCGTTCTAGCGGAAAGGAACTACGAGCAGTACTTC
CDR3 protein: CSVLAERNYEQYF

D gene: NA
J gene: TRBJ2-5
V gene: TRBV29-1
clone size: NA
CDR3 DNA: TGCAGCGTTTCTAGGAGGGAGACCCAGTACTTC
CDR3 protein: CSVSRRETQYF

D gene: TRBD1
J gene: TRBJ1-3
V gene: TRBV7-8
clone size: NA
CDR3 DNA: TGTGCCAGCAGTCCGACAGGGAACTCTGGAAACACCATATATTTT
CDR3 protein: CASSPTGNSGNTIYF

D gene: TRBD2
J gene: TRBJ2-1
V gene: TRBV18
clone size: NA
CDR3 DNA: TGTGCCAGCTCACCCAGAGAGACTAGCGGATACAATGAGCAGTTCTTC
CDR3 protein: CASSPRETSGYNEQFF

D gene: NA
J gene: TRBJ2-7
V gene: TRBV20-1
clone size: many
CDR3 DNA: TGCAGTGCGCCGAACCGGGACACAACCTACGAGCAGTACTTC
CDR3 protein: CSAPNRDTTYEQYF

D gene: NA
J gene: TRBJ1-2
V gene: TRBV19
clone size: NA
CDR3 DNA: TGTGCCAGTAGTATTGAAAAGGGCGATTACGGCTACACCTTC
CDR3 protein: CASSIEKGDYGYTF

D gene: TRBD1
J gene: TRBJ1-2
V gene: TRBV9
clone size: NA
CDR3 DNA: TGTGCCAGCAGCGTAGAGGGGGCCTATGGCTACACCTTC
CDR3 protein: CASSVEGAYGYTF

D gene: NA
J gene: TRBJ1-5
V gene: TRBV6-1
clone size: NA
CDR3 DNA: TGTGCCAGCAGTAGTGTCGGGGTTCAGCCCCAGCATTTT
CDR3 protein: CASSSVGVQPQHF

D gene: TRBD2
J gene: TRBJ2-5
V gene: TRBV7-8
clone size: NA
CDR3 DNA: TGTGCCAGCAGCTTAACACCGGGACTAGCGTATGAAAAGGCCCAGTACTTC
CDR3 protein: CASSLTPGLAYEKAQYF

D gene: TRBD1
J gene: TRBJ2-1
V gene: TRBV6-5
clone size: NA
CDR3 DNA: TGTGCCAGCAGTTACTCTTGGACAGGGAGCAACAATGAGCAGTTCTTC
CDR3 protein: CASSYSWTGSNNEQFF

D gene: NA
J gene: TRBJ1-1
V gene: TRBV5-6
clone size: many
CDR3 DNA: TGTGCCAGCAGCTTTGGAGGGGTCACTGAAGCTTTCTTT
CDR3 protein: CASSFGGVTEAFF

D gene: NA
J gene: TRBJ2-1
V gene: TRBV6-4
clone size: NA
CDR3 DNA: TGTGCCAGCAGTGATTTATTATCATCCCTAACACTGAGCTCCTACAATGAGCAGTTCTTC
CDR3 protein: CASSDLLSSLTLSSYNEQFF

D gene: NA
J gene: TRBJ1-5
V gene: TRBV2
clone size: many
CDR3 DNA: TGTGCCAGCAGTGACAGGCCCCTTTCATATAGCAATCAGCCCCAGCATTTT
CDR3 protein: CASSDRPLSYSNQPQHF

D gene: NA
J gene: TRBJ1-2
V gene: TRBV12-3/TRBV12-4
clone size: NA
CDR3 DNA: TGTGCCAGCAGTTTTACAGGGCTCGCAACTGACATCTACACCTTC
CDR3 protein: CASSFTGLATDIYTF

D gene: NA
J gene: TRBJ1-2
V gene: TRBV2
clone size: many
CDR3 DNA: TGTGCCAGCAGTGACAGGATGGCAAACTATGGCTACACCTTC
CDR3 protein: CASSDRMANYGYTF

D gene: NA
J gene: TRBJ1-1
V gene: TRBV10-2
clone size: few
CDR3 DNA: TGCGCCAGCAGTGATTGGGGGAACCTGAACACTGAAGCTTTCTTT
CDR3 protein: CASSDWGNLNTEAFF

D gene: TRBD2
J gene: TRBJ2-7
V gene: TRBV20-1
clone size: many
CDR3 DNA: TGCAGTGCCACCCCGGCCCTAGCGGGAGGGGAGCAGTACTTC
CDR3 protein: CSATPALAGGEQYF

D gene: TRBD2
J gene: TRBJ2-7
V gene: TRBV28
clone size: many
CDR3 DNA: TGTGCCAGCAGACCAAGCGGGAGTAGTCTTTCCGAGCAGTACTTC
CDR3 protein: CASRPSGSSLSEQYF

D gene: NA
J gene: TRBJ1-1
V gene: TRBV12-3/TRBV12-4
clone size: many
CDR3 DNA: TGTGCCAGCAGTTTCGGACAACCGAACACTGAAGCTTTCTTT
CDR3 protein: CASSFGQPNTEAFF

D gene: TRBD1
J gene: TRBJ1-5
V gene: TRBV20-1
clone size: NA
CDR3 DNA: TGCAGTGCTTGGAGAGGGACAGGGTATAATCAGCCCCAGCATTTT
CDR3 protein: CSAWRGTGYNQPQHF

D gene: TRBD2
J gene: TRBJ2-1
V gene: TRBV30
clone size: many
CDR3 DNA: TGTGCCTGCATCCGGGAGGGCAGCTACAATGAGCAGTTCTTC
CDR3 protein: CACIREGSYNEQFF

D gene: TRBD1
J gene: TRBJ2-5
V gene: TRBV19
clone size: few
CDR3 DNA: TGTGCCAGTAGACAGGGGGATCCACCACCCCAAGAGACCCAGTACTTC
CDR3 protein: CASRQGDPPPQETQYF

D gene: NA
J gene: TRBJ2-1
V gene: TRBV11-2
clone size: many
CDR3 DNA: TGTGCCAGCAGCTTCTTAGCGGAGAGCTCCTACAATGAGCAGTTCTTC
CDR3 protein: CASSFLAESSYNEQFF

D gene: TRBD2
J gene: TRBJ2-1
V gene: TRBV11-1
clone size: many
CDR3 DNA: TGTGCCAGCAGCTTGAGGACTAGCGGGAGTCTAAATGAGCAGTTCTTC
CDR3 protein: CASSLRTSGSLNEQFF

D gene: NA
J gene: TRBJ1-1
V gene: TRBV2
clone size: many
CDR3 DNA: TGTGCCAGCAGTGAAGCGGGTGGGGAAGCTTTCTTT
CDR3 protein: CASSEAGGEAFF

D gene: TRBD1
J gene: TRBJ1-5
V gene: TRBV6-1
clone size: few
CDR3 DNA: TGTGCCAGCAGTGAATCCCACTCGGACAGGGAAGGGAATCAGCCCCAGCATTTT
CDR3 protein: CASSESHSDREGNQPQHF

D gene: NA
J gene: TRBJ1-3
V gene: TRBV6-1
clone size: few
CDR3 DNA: TGTGCCAGCAGTTTTGGACGGACTACCTTCTCTGGAAACACCATATATTTT
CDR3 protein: CASSFGRTTFSGNTIYF

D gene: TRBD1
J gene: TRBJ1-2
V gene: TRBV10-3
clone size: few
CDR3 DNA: TGTGCCACGTTGGGTACAGGGGTCTCTGGCTACACCTTC
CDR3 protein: CATLGTGVSGYTF

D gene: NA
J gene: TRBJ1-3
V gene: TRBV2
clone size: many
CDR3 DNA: TGTGCCAGCAATCGGGAGGACACCATATATTTT
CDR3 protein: CASNREDTIYF

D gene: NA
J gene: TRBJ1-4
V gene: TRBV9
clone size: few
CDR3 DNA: TGTGCCAGCAGCGTAGACTCCAAGGGTGAAAAACTGTTTTTT
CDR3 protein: CASSVDSKGEKLFF

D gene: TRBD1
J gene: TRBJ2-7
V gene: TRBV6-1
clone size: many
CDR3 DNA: TGTGCCACCTCACCGGGACAGGGGGCGGGAGAGCAGTACTTC
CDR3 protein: CATSPGQGAGEQYF

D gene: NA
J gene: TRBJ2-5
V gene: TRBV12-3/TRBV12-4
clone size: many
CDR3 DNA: TGTGCCTGCAGGGGTCCGGGGGAGACCCAGTACTTC
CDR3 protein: CACRGPGETQYF

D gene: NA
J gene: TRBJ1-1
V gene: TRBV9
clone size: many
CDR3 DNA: TGTGCCAGCAGCGTAGCCAATGCGGGCATGAACACTGAAGCTTTCTTT
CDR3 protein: CASSVANAGMNTEAFF

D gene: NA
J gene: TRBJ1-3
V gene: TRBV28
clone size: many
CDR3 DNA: TGTGCCAGCAGTTTGCTGGACACCGGAAACACCATATATTTT
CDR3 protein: CASSLLDTGNTIYF

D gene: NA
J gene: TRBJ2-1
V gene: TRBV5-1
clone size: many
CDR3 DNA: TGCGCCAGCAGCTGGGCGACAGCTTCCTACAATGAGCAGTTCTTC
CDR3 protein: CASSWATASYNEQFF

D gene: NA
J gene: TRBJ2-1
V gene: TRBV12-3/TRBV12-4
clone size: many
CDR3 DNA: TGTGCCAGCAGTTTTAGCGTTTACAATGAGCAGTTCTTC
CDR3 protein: CASSFSVYNEQFF

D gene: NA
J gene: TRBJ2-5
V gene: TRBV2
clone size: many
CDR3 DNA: TGTGCCAGCAGTGCCCGTGAGACCCAGTACTTC
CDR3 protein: CASSARETQYF

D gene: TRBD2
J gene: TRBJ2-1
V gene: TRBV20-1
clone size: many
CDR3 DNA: TGCAGTGCTAGTAGTGGCGGGACTAGCATCCACAATGAGCAGTTCTTC
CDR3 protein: CSASSGGTSIHNEQFF

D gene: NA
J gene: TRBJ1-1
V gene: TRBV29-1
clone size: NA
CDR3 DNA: TGCAGCGTCAGACTTGGGGACACTGAAGCTTTCTTT
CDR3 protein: CSVRLGDTEAFF

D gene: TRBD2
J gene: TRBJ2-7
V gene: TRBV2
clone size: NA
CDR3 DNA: TGTGCCAGCAGTGAATTTTTGTCGGGACTAGCGGACTACGAGCAGTACTTC
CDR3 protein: CASSEFLSGLADYEQYF

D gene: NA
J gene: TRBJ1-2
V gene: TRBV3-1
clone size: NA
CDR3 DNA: TGTGCCAGCAGCCAAGTCCTGGGAGATGGCTACACCTTC
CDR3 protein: CASSQVLGDGYTF

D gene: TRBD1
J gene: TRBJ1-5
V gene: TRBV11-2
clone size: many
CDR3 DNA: TGTGCCAGCAGCCCAGGACAGGGGACCCGGGAGCCCCAGCATTTT
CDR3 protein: CASSPGQGTREPQHF

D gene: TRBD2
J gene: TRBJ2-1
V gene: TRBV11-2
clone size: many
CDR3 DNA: TGTGCCAGCAGCCCCTCAGCGGGGGCCTCCTACAATGAGCAGTTCTTC
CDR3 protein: CASSPSAGASYNEQFF

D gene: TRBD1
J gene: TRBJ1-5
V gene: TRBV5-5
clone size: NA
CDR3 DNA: TGTGCCAGCAGCGTTACAGGGGCCTGGAATCAGCCCCAGCATTTT
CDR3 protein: CASSVTGAWNQPQHF